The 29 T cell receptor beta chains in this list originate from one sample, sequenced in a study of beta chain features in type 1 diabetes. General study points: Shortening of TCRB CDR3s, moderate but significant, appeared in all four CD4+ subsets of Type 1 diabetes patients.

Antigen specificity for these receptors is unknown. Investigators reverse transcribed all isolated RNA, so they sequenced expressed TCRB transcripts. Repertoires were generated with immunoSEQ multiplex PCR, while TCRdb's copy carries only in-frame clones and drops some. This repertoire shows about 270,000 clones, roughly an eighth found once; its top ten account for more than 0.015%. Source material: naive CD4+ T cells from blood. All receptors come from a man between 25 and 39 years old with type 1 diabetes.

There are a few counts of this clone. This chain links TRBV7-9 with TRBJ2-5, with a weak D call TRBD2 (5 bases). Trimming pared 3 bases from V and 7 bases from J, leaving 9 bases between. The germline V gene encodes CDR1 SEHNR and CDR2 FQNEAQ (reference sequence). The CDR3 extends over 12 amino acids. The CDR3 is CASSFSGGTQYF. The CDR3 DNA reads TGTGCCAGCAGCTTCAGCGGAGGGACCCAGTACTTC.

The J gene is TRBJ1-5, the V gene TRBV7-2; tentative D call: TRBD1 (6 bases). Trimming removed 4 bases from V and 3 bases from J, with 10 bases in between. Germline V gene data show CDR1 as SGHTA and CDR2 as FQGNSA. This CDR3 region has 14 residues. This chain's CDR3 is CASSSDRTNQPQHF. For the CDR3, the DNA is TGTGCCAGCAGCTCAGACAGGACCAATCAGCCCCAGCATTTT.

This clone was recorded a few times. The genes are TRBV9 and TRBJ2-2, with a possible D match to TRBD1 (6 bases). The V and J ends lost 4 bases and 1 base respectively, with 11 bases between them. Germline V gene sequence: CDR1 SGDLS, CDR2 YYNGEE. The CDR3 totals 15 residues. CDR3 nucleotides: TGTGCCAGCAGCTTAAGACAGGAGAACACCGGGGAGCTGTTTTTT. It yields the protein CASSLRQENTGELFF.

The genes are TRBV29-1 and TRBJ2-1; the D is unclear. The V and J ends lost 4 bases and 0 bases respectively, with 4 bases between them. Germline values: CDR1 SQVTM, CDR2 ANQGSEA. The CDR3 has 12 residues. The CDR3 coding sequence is TGCAGCGTTGGGAGCTCCTACAATGAGCAGTTCTTC. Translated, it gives CSVGSSYNEQFF.

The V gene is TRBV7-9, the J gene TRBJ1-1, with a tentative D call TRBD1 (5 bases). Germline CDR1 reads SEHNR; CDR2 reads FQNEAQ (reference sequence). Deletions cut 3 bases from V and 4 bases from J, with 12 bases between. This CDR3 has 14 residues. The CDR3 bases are TGTGCCAGCAGCTTCCACTCAGGGTTCACTGAAGCTTTCTTT. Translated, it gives CASSFHSGFTEAFF.

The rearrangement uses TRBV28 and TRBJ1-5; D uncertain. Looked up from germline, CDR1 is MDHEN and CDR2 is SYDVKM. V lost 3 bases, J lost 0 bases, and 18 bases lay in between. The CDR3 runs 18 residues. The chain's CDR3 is CASSFVYGNSPSNQPQHF. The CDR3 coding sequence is TGTGCCAGCAGTTTTGTTTACGGGAACAGTCCTAGCAATCAGCCCCAGCATTTT.

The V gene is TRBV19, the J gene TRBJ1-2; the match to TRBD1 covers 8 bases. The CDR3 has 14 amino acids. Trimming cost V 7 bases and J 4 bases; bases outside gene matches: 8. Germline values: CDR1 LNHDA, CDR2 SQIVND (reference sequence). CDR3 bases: TGTGCCAGTACCCCGGGACAGGAGCGCTATGGCTACACCTTC. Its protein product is CASTPGQERYGYTF.

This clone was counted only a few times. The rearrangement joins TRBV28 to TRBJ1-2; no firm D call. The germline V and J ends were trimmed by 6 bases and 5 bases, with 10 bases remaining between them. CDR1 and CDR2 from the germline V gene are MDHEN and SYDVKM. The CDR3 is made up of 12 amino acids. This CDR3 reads CASSRGVYGYTF. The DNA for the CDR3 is TGTGCCAGCAGCCGCGGTGTTTATGGCTACACCTTC.

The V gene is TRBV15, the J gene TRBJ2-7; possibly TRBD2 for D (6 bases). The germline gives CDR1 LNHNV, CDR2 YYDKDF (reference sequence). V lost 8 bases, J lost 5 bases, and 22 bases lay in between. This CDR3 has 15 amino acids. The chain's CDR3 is CATLAPGGVSDEQYF. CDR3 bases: TGTGCCACCTTGGCCCCCGGCGGGGTCAGCGACGAGCAGTACTTC.

The CDR3 is CAWSKPGVWETQYF. CDR3 nucleotides: TGTGCCTGGAGCAAACCCGGGGTGTGGGAGACCCAGTACTTC. The gene calls are TRBV30 and TRBJ2-5; TRBD2 is a possible D gene (5 bases). From germline, CDR1 is GTSNPN and CDR2 SVGIG (reference sequence). V lost 3 bases and J 5 bases, leaving 16 bases between the germline ends. This CDR3 has 14 residues.

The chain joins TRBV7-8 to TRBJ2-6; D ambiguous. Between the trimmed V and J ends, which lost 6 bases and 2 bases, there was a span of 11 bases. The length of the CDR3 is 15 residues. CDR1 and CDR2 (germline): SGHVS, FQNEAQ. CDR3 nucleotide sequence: TGTGCCAGCAGACTTAGAACCACTGGGGCCAACGTCCTGACTTTC. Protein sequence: CASRLRTTGANVLTF.

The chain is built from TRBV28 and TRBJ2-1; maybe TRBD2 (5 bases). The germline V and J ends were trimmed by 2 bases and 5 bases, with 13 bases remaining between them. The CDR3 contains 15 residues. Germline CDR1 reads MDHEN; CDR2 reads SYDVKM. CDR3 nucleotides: TGTGCCAGCAGTTTACCCCAAATAGCGCACAATGAGCAGTTCTTC. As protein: CASSLPQIAHNEQFF.

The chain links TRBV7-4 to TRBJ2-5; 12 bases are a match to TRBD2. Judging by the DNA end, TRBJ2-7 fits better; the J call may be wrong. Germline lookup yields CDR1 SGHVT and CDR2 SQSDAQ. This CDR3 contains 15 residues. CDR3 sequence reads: CASSDRLAGEYEQYF. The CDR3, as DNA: TGTGCCAGCAGCGATCGACTAGCGGGAGAATACGAGCAGTACTTC.

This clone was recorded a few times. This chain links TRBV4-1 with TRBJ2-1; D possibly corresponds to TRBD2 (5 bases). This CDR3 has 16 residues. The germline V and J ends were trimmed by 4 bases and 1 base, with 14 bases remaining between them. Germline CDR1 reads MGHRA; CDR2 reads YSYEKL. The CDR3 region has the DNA TGCGCCAGCAGCCGTGAATGGAGCGGATCCTACAATGAGCAGTTCTTC. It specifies CASSREWSGSYNEQFF.

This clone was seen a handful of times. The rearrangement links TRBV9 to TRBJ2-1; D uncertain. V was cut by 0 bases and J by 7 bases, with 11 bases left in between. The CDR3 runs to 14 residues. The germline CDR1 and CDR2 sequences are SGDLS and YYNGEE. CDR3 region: CASSVDPSVNEQFF. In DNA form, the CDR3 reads TGTGCCAGCAGCGTAGACCCTAGTGTTAATGAGCAGTTCTTC.

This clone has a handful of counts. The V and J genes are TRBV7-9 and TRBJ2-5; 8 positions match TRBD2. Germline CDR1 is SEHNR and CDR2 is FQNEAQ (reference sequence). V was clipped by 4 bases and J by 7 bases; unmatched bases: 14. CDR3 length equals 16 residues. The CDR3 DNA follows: TGTGCCAGCAGCTGGGGGGGGACTAGTGAAGGAGGGACCCAGTACTTC. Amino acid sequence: CASSWGGTSEGGTQYF.

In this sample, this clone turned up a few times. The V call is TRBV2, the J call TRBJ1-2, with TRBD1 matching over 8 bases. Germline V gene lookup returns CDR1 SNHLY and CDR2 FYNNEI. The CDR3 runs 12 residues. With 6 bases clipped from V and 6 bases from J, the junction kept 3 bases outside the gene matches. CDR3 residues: CASRGQVDGYTF. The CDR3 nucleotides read TGTGCCAGCAGGGGACAGGTTGATGGCTACACCTTC.

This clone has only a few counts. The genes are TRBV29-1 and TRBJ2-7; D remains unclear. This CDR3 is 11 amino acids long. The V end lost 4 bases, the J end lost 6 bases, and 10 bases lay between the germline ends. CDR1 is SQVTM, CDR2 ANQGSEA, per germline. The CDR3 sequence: CSVAVASEQYF. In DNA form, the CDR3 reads TGCAGCGTTGCAGTGGCCAGCGAGCAGTACTTC.

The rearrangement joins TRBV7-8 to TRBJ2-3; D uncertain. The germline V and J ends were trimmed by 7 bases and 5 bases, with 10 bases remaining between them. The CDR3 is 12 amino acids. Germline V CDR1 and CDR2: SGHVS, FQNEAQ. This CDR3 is CASIGTGDTQYF. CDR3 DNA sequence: TGTGCCAGCATCGGCACGGGAGATACGCAGTATTTT.

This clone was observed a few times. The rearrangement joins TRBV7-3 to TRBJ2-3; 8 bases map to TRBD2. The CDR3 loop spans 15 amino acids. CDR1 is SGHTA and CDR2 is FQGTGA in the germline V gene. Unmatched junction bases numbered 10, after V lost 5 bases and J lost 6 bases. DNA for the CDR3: TGTGCCAGCAGCAGCTTGAGCGGGAGAACGGATACGCAGTATTTT. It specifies CASSSLSGRTDTQYF.

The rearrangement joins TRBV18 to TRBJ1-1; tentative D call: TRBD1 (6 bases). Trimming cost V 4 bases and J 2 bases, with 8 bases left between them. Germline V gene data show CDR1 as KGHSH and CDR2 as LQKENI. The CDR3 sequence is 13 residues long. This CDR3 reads CASSQQGNTEAFF. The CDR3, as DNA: TGTGCCAGCTCACAACAGGGCAACACTGAAGCTTTCTTT.

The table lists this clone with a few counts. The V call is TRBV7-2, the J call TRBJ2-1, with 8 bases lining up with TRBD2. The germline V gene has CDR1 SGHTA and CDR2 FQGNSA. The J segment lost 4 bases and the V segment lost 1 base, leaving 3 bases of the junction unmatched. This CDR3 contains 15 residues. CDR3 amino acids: CASSLVSGGYNEQFF. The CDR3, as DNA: TGTGCCAGCAGCTTAGTTTCGGGAGGGTACAATGAGCAGTTCTTC.

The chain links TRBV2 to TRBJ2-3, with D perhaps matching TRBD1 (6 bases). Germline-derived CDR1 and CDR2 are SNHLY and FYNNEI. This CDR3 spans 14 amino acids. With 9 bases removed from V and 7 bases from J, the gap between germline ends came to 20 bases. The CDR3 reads CASRRGRQGNTQYF. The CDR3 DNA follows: TGTGCCAGTCGAAGAGGCCGCCAGGGGAATACGCAGTATTTT. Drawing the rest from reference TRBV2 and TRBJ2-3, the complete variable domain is EPEVTQTPSHQVTQMGQEVILRCVPISNHLYFYWYRQILGQKVEFLVSFYNNEISEKSEIFDDQFSVERPDGSNFTLKIRSTKLEDSAMYFCASRRGRQGNTQYFGPGTRLTVL.

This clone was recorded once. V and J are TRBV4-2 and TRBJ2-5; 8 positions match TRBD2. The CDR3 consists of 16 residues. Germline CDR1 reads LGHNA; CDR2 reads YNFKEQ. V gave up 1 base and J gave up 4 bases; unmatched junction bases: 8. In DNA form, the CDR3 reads TGTGCCAGCAGCCAAGCTCCGGGAGGGATTGTAGAGACCCAGTACTTC. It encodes CASSQAPGGIVETQYF.

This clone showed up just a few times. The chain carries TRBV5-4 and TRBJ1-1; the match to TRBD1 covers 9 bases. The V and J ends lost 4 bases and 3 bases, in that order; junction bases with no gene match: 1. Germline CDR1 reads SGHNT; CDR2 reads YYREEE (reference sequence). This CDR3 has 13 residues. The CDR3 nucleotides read TGTGCCAGCAGCGGGGACAGGGACACTGAAGCTTTCTTT. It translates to CASSGDRDTEAFF.

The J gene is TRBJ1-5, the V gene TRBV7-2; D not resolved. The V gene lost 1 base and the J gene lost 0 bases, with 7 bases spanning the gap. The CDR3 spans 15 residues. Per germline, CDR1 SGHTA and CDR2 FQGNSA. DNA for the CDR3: TGTGCCAGCAGCTTAGTCACCTATAGCAATCAGCCCCAGCATTTT. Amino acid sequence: CASSLVTYSNQPQHF.

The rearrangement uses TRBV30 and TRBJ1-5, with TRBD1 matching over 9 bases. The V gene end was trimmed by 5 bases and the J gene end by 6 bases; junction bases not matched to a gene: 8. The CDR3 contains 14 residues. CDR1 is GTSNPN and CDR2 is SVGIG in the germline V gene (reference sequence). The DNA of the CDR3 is TGTGCCTGGGGGGCCGGGACAGGGAGTCAGCCCCAGCATTTT. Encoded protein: CAWGAGTGSQPQHF. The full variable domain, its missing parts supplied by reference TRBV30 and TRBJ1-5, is SQTIHQWPATLVQPVGSPLSLECTVEGTSNPNLYWYRQAAGRGLQLLFYSVGIGQISSEVPQNLSASRPQDRQFILSSKKLLLSDSGFYLCAWGAGTGSQPQHFGDGTRLSIL.

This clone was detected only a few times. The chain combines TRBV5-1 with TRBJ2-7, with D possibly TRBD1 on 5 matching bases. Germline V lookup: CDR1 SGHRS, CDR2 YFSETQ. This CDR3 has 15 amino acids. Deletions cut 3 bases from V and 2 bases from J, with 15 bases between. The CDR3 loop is CASSSLQGSPYEQYF. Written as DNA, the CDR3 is TGCGCCAGCAGCTCCCTCCAGGGATCCCCCTACGAGCAGTACTTC.

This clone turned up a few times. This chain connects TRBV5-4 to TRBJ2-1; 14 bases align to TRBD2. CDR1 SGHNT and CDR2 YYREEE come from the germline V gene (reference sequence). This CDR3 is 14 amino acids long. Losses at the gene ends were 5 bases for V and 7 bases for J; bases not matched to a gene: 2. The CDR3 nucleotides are TGTGCCAGCAGGGGACTAGCGGGAGTGAATGAGCAGTTCTTC. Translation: CASRGLAGVNEQFF.